These 3 T cell receptor beta chains share one sample of origin, sequenced in a study of monozygotic twins with inflammatory bowel disease (dated by TCRdb to about 2019). The protocol used for the library was 5' RACE. For sequencing, an Illumina HiSeq 2500 was employed. TCRdb reprocessed the reads into one record per CDR3 protein sequence, lacking DNA. The table kept for this sample lists around 450,000 distinct CDR3 sequences. The ten largest account for roughly 2.2% of the sample. Sample: blood. The receptors originated from a human donor with ulcerative colitis or Crohn's disease, or a healthy co-twin of an affected twin (not recorded which).

The chain employs TRBV5-4 and TRBJ2-3. Germline loops: CDR1 SGHNT, CDR2 YYREEE (reference sequence). The CDR3 runs to 14 residues. CDR3 residues: CASSWPIEADTQYF.

This chain uses TRBV6-1 with TRBJ2-5; TCRdb names TRBD1, which stays unverified in the absence of DNA. The CDR3 is 15 amino acids. Looked up from germline, CDR1 is MNHNS and CDR2 is SASEGT. The CDR3 loop is CASSDGQGGRETQYF.

The gene calls are TRBV11-2 and TRBJ1-4. CDR1 and CDR2 from the germline V gene are SGHAT and FQNNGV. There are 13 residues in the CDR3. The CDR3 region is CASSLSANEKLFF.